This T cell receptor (beta chain) was found in a study of CD8+ T cells in alopecia areata. Across the study: The study gave treated patients oral tofacitinib at 5 to 10 mg twice daily. General observations from the study: As there was one nonresponder, how baseline CD8+ expansion relates to response remains uncertain.

Regarding treatment: oral pan-JAK inhibitor, 5-10 mg twice daily. For this clone: No antigen is known for it.

Extracted from the samples, RNA was reverse transcribed into cDNA to serve as the sequencing template. Sequencing was performed with immunoSEQ multiplex PCR; in TCRdb, only in-frame clones are kept and a portion is missing. The sample lists under 150,000 clones; roughly four fifths were seen once. The CDR3 length is 15 residues. V was pared by 1 base and J by 3 bases, with 10 bases between. Germline-derived CDR1 and CDR2 are SGHVS and FQNEAQ. This TCR derives from a human donor with alopecia areata. V is TRBV7-8 and J is TRBJ2-4, with D possibly TRBD2 on 6 matching bases. Sequencing was performed on CD8+ T cells sorted from blood, taken at week 4, from a patient treated with tofacitinib. The CDR3 region is CASSLVGGGKNIQYF. The CDR3 DNA reads as TGTGCCAGCAGCTTAGTGGGGGGAGGCAAAAACATTCAGTACTTC.